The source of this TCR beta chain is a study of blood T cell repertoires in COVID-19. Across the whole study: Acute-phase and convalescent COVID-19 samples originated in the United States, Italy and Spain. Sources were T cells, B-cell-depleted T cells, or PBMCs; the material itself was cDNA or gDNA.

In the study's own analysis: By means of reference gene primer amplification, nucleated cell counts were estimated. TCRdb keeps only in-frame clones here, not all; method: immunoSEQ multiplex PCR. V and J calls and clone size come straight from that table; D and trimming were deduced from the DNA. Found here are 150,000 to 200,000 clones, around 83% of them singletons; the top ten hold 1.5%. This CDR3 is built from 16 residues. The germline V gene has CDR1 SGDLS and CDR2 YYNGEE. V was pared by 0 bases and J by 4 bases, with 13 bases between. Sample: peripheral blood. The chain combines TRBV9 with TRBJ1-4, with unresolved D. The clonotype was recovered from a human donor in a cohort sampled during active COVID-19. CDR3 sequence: CASSVGNQRSNEKLFF. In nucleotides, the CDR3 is TGTGCCAGCAGCGTAGGGAACCAAAGGAGTAATGAAAAACTGTTTTTT.